This TCR beta chain originates from a study of CD8 T cells in ankylosing spondylitis. It was by quantitative 5'-RACE with molecular barcodes that TCR beta libraries were made. One entry per CDR3 protein results from TCRdb running MiXCR on the 5' RACE reads. The table records 200,000 to 300,000 distinct CDR3 sequences, approximately 7.6% of them present only once. Germline V gene sequence: CDR1 WSHSY, CDR2 SAAADI. The CDR3 is made up of 14 amino acids. V was shortened by 4 bases and J by 3 bases, with 11 bases between the two germline ends. Ten or more counts support this clonotype. Material: blood, either unsorted or a sorted T cell fraction (not recorded which). The sequence was obtained from a female donor with ankylosing spondylitis or in good health (not recorded which). V and J are TRBV10-2 and TRBJ2-3; maybe TRBD2 (6 bases). The CDR3 DNA follows: TGCGCCAGCAGTGCGGGACTCGGGACAGATACGCAGTATTTT. Translation: CASSAGLGTDTQYF.